Below, 28 T cell receptor beta chains from the same sample are listed, as sequenced in a study of low-dose radiotherapy and immunotherapy resistance in tumors. Alpha- and beta-chain coverage of first-strand cDNA came from TRAV- and TRBV-specific primers. It was with a constant-region primer and a V-primer adapter that TCRs were amplified over roughly 19 PCR cycles. TCRdb re-called the reads with MiXCR, one entry per CDR3 protein. The table lists 9,800 or so distinct CDR3 sequences, roughly four fifths of them singletons. Receptor source: a human donor with advanced metastatic prostate, ovarian, gallbladder or colorectal cancer (not recorded which). This table probably holds off-target reads from a library built for another chain.

In this sample, this clonotype turned up once. The chain employs TRBV24-1 and TRBJ2-7; D not resolved. Deletions cut 4 bases from V and 1 base from J, with 10 bases between. The germline V gene has CDR1 KGHDR and CDR2 SFDVKD. This CDR3 has 14 amino acids. Written as DNA, the CDR3 is TGTGCCACCAGTGACCGTGACGGATCCTACGAGCAGTACTTC. Protein: CATSDRDGSYEQYF.

The table lists this clonotype with a count of one. The chain combines TRBV7-3 with TRBJ1-2; 8 positions match TRBD1. In germline, CDR1 is SGHTA, CDR2 FQGTGA. This CDR3 spans 16 amino acids. The trim removed 5 bases at V and 8 bases at J, leaving 16 bases unmatched. CDR3 coding DNA: TGTGCCAGCAGCCCTACGTGGACAGGGAGCGTGGACGGCTACACCTTC. This codes for CASSPTWTGSVDGYTF.

The rearrangement uses TRBV4-3 and TRBJ1-2; tentative D call: TRBD1 (6 bases). This CDR3 is built from 15 residues. Germline loops: CDR1 LGHNA, CDR2 YSLEER. V lost 1 base and J lost 3, with 12 bases in between. This chain's CDR3 is CASSQATGADYGYTF. The CDR3 DNA reads as TGCGCCAGCAGCCAAGCGACGGGGGCGGACTATGGCTACACCTTC.

This rearrangement joins TRBV4-2 to TRBJ2-3; 9 bases align to TRBD2. J lost 0 bases, V lost 2 bases, and 3 bases had no gene match. This CDR3 contains 16 residues. Germline V gene data show CDR1 as LGHNA and CDR2 as YNFKEQ. The chain's CDR3 is CASSQHSGSSTDTQYF. CDR3 sequence (DNA): TGTGCCAGCAGCCAACATAGCGGGAGTAGCACAGATACGCAGTATTTT.

In this sample, this clonotype turned up a few times. The genes are TRBV2 and TRBJ1-6; 7 positions match TRBD1. Trimming cost V 7 bases and J 10 bases; bases outside gene matches: 13. The CDR3 totals 15 residues. Per germline, CDR1 SNHLY and CDR2 FYNNEI. CDR3 nucleotides: TGTGCCAGCACTAATCAGGGGGGTCTCGGATCACCCCTCCACTTT. Protein sequence: CASTNQGGLGSPLHF.

The chain uses TRBV12-3 or TRBV12-4 and TRBJ2-1; 8 bases match TRBD1. The V segment lost 6 bases and the J segment 0 bases; nucleotides outside the gene matches: 7. CDR3 size: 16 residues. CDR3 nucleotides: TGTGCCAGCAGACAATTTACAGGGGGCTCCTACAATGAGCAGTTCTTC. Translation: CASRQFTGGSYNEQFF.

The J gene is TRBJ2-1, the V gene TRBV5-1; D is tentatively TRBD1 or TRBD2 (5 bases each). The CDR3 loop spans 15 amino acids. Germline-derived CDR1 and CDR2 are SGHRS and YFSETQ. The V and J ends lost 5 bases and 0 bases respectively, with 12 bases between them. CDR3 loop: CASSRDGNSYNEQFF. DNA of the CDR3: TGCGCCAGCAGTAGGGACGGGAACTCCTACAATGAGCAGTTCTTC.

V gene TRBV5-1 combines with J gene TRBJ2-1, with 10 bases identical to TRBD2. Trimming cost V 1 base and J 1 base; bases outside gene matches: 8. This CDR3 region has 18 residues. Per the germline V gene, CDR1 is SGHRS and CDR2 is YFSETQ. The CDR3 loop is CASSLNPFSGRSYNEQFF. The DNA for the CDR3 is TGCGCCAGCAGCTTGAATCCCTTTAGCGGGAGGTCCTACAATGAGCAGTTCTTC.

V is TRBV29-1 and J is TRBJ1-1; the D is unclear. Germline-derived CDR1 and CDR2 are SQVTM and ANQGSEA. V lost 7 bases to trimming and J lost 11 bases, with 23 bases between them. This CDR3 region has 13 residues. CDR3 bases: TGCAGCGGAGGGATACAGTATGGGTTGGGTGCTTTCTTT. This gives the protein CSGGIQYGLGAFF.

The chain recombines TRBV5-8 with TRBJ1-1, with TRBD1 matching over 7 bases. The CDR3 has 14 residues. Looked up from germline, CDR1 is SGHTS and CDR2 is YDEGEE. V lost 3 bases and J lost 4; bases outside the gene matches: 6. This chain's CDR3 is CASSSTGKVTEAFF. In nucleotides, the CDR3 is TGTGCCAGCAGCTCGACAGGGAAGGTCACTGAAGCTTTCTTT.

The table lists this clonotype with a count of one. The chain is built from TRBV29-1 and TRBJ2-6; perhaps TRBD1 as D (5 bases). This CDR3 is built from 15 residues. V was pared by 4 bases and J by 1 base, with 11 bases between. In germline, CDR1 is SQVTM, CDR2 ANQGSEA. Here the CDR3 reads CSVGAGQSGANVLTF. The CDR3 region has the DNA TGCAGCGTTGGGGCAGGACAATCTGGGGCCAACGTCCTGACTTTC.

This clonotype was found once. This sequence joins TRBV29-1 and TRBJ2-1; tentatively, D is TRBD2 (6 bases). This CDR3 spans 17 amino acids. Germline loops: CDR1 SQVTM, CDR2 ANQGSEA. Trimming pared 6 bases from V and 1 base from J, leaving 22 bases between. CDR3 in DNA: TGCAGCGTCCCAAAGGAGGGCAGCGGTCTGTCCTACAATGAGCAGTTCTTC. Its protein product is CSVPKEGSGLSYNEQFF.

The rearrangement links TRBV6-7 to TRBJ2-2; D unresolved. TRBV6-7 is filed as an ORF, its function uncertain. The CDR3 totals 14 residues. The V and J ends lost 4 bases and 3 bases respectively, with 9 bases between them. This CDR3 is CASSSRSDTGELFF. The CDR3 DNA reads as TGTGCCAGCAGTTCAAGGAGCGACACCGGGGAGCTGTTTTTT.

The V and J genes are TRBV19 and TRBJ2-1; no definite D call. The CDR3 has 14 residues. Trimming took 4 bases from V and 3 from J, leaving 10 bases between them. The germline CDR1 and CDR2 sequences are LNHDA and SQIVND (reference sequence). The CDR3 spells CASSTLDDYNEQFF. Written as DNA, the CDR3 is TGTGCCAGTAGTACTCTAGACGACTACAATGAGCAGTTCTTC.

The chain is built from TRBV20-1 and TRBJ2-7; 7 bases are shared with TRBD1. The length of the CDR3 is 12 residues. Germline V gene sequence: CDR1 DFQATT, CDR2 SNEGSKA (reference sequence). V gave up 5 bases and J gave up 3 bases; unmatched junction bases: 4. The CDR3 is CSAVRQGYEQYF. As DNA, the CDR3 is TGCAGTGCTGTCAGACAGGGCTACGAGCAGTACTTC.

The CDR3, as DNA: TGTGCCAGCAGTTCCGGGACAGGGGCTTGGGAAAAACTGTTTTTT. It specifies CASSSGTGAWEKLFF. The V and J genes are TRBV28 and TRBJ1-4, with TRBD1 identical over 10 bases. V shed 4 bases, J shed 8 bases, and the junction held 7 bases outside the gene matches. CDR1 MDHEN and CDR2 SYDVKM come from the germline V gene. The CDR3 consists of 15 residues.

The chain is built from TRBV24-1 and TRBJ1-5; TRBD1 matches 12 bases. Germline CDR1 reads KGHDR; CDR2 reads SFDVKD. CDR3 length: 15 residues. V shed 9 bases and J 6 bases; nucleotides not matched to a gene: 8. The CDR3 is CATSTGTGGLQPQHF. The CDR3 region has the DNA TGTGCCACCTCAACTGGGACAGGGGGCCTTCAGCCCCAGCATTTT.

This clonotype has a single count. The V gene is TRBV5-1, the J gene TRBJ2-1; the D gene is possibly TRBD2 (6 bases). The CDR3 consists of 15 residues. V lost 0 bases and J 1 base, leaving 8 bases between the germline ends. CDR1 and CDR2 from the germline V gene are SGHRS and YFSETQ. The CDR3 here is CASSLAGVSYNEQFF. The CDR3 coding sequence is TGCGCCAGCAGCTTGGCGGGAGTGTCCTACAATGAGCAGTTCTTC.

The V call is TRBV29-1, the J call TRBJ2-7; the match to TRBD1 covers 12 bases. The germline V gene has CDR1 SQVTM and CDR2 ANQGSEA. The CDR3 has 14 residues. Trimming cost V 2 bases and J 6 bases; bases outside gene matches: 5. This chain's CDR3 is CSVERGQGAGEQYF. CDR3 nucleotide sequence: TGCAGCGTTGAACGGGGACAGGGGGCAGGCGAGCAGTACTTC.

This clonotype was detected only once. The rearrangement links TRBV28 to TRBJ2-7, with D unclear. The ends were cut back, 8 bases at V and 3 bases at J, with 11 bases in the middle. Germline assignment: CDR1 MDHEN and CDR2 SYDVKM. The CDR3 has 12 residues. DNA of the CDR3: TGTGCCAGCGCCCGGGCTAACTACGAGCAGTACTTC. Residues: CASARANYEQYF.

The chain joins TRBV29-1 to TRBJ2-5, with 7 bases lining up with TRBD2. With V trimmed by 8 bases and J by 5 bases, 11 bases remained unmatched. Germline V lookup: CDR1 SQVTM, CDR2 ANQGSEA. The CDR3 length is 13 residues. The CDR3 loop is CSSSPGGRETQYF. The CDR3 region has the DNA TGCAGCTCCTCCCCGGGGGGAAGGGAGACCCAGTACTTC.

The chain recombines TRBV4-2 with TRBJ2-7, with 9 bases that match TRBD2. Unmatched junction bases numbered 3, after V lost 0 bases and J lost 0 bases. Germline V gene sequence: CDR1 LGHNA, CDR2 YNFKEQ. The CDR3 loop spans 16 amino acids. The CDR3 is CASSQDGREGSYEQYF. The CDR3 DNA follows: TGTGCCAGCAGCCAAGATGGGCGGGAGGGCTCCTACGAGCAGTACTTC.

CDR3 in amino acids: CASSFLLGTEAFF. The CDR3 nucleotides are TGTGCCAGCAGTTTTCTTTTAGGTACTGAAGCTTTCTTT. V and J are TRBV12-3 or TRBV12-4 and TRBJ1-1; the D is unclear. Deletions cut 3 bases from V and 5 bases from J, with 10 bases between. The CDR3 consists of 13 residues.

The V gene is TRBV5-5, the J gene TRBJ1-1; 9 positions agree with TRBD1. With V trimmed by 4 bases and J by 8 bases, 9 bases remained unmatched. The CDR3 has 14 amino acids. CDR1 and CDR2 (germline): SGHKS, YYEKEE (reference sequence). CDR3 amino acids: CASSHGDRVWEAFF. CDR3 in DNA: TGTGCCAGCAGCCATGGGGACAGGGTCTGGGAAGCTTTCTTT.

This clonotype has only one observation. The V call is TRBV20-1, the J call TRBJ2-5; maybe TRBD2 (5 bases). Germline V lookup: CDR1 DFQATT, CDR2 SNEGSKA (reference sequence). The CDR3 runs 13 residues. V gave up 6 bases and J gave up 1 base, with 12 bases separating them. The CDR3 loop is CSAPKDSQETQYF. In DNA form, the CDR3 reads TGCAGTGCCCCCAAGGACTCCCAAGAGACCCAGTACTTC.

This clonotype was counted once. CDR3 loop: CSALAGGVYNEQFF. CDR3 sequence (DNA): TGCAGTGCTTTAGCGGGAGGAGTATACAATGAGCAGTTCTTC. This chain links TRBV20-1 with TRBJ2-1; 10 bases fit TRBD2. Trimming cost V 5 bases and J 4 bases; bases outside gene matches: 5. Germline V gene sequence: CDR1 DFQATT, CDR2 SNEGSKA (reference sequence). The CDR3 length is 14 residues.

This clonotype was seen just once. The junction shows a germline mismatch at one end, possibly a read error. J is TRBJ2-7 and V is TRBV18, with 10 bases lining up with TRBD2. This CDR3 contains 14 residues. Germline-derived CDR1 and CDR2 are KGHSH and LQKENI. The CDR3 DNA reads TGTGCCAGCTCCCCACTAGCGGGACACTACGAGCAGTACTTC. Protein product: CASSPLAGHYEQYF.

The chain's CDR3 is CASSTAYEQYF. The CDR3 DNA sequence: TGTGCCAGCAGCACCGCCTACGAGCAGTACTTC. This chain joins TRBV14 and TRBJ2-7, with unresolved D. Germline loops: CDR1 SGHDN, CDR2 FVKESK. This CDR3 is 11 amino acids long. Trimming removed 5 bases from V and 2 bases from J, with 4 bases in between.